Presented here are 25 T cell receptor beta chains from one specimen sequenced in a study of response to subunit inactivated influenza vaccine. TCRdb called the RT-PCR reads again in MiXCR, with one record for every CDR3 protein. The table lists almost 250,000 distinct CDR3 sequences, more than 10% of them singletons. The specimen comprised non-naive T cells sorted from PBMCs, sampled 14 to 15 days before vaccination. These receptors all stem from a man aged 50 or older who received an inactivated influenza vaccine.

This clonotype was detected many times. This chain connects TRBV5-1 to TRBJ1-6; the D is unclear. The germline V gene encodes CDR1 SGHRS and CDR2 YFSETQ. This CDR3 is 15 amino acids long. V shed 0 bases and J shed 6 bases, with 10 bases lying between them. The CDR3 DNA is TGCGCCAGCAGCTTGGTAAGGGATTCTAATTCACCCCTCCACTTT. Amino acids: CASSLVRDSNSPLHF.

This clonotype was counted only a few times. The V gene is TRBV15, the J gene TRBJ2-5; 11 bases fit TRBD2. The CDR3 contains 17 residues. The V segment lost 0 bases and the J segment 3 bases; nucleotides outside the gene matches: 6. The germline CDR1 and CDR2 sequences are LNHNV and YYDKDF (reference sequence). The CDR3 sequence: CATSRDPPLAGEETQYF. The CDR3 nucleotides are TGTGCCACCAGCAGAGATCCCCCACTAGCGGGAGAAGAGACCCAGTACTTC.

This clonotype was counted between two and nine times. V is TRBV4-3 and J is TRBJ1-5; D not certain. The germline CDR1 and CDR2 sequences are LGHNA and YSLEER. V shed 0 bases and J shed 1 base, with 7 bases lying between them. The CDR3 totals 15 residues. The CDR3 DNA sequence: TGCGCCAGCAGCCAAGAGAGGCGCAGCAATCAGCCCCAGCATTTT. This translates into CASSQERRSNQPQHF.

As for this clonotype: A much larger clone lies one base from this, so it may be a read error. This rearrangement joins TRBV5-1 to TRBJ2-7; weak D call: TRBD1 (6 bases). CDR3 size: 13 residues. Germline CDR1 is SGHRS and CDR2 is YFSETQ. The V end lost 4 bases, the J end lost 3 bases, and 11 bases lay between the germline ends. CDR3 sequence (DNA): TGCGCCAGCAGCCACGCACAGGGCTACGAGCAGTACTTC. Its translation: CASSHAQGYEQYF.

This clonotype was detected only a few times. The genes are TRBV10-2 and TRBJ2-3; a weak D match, TRBD1 (6 bases). The germline gives CDR1 WSHSY, CDR2 SAAADI. V was cut by 1 base and J by 0 bases, with 11 bases left in between. This CDR3 is built from 16 residues. This CDR3 is CASSELGTTSTDTQYF. Written as DNA, the CDR3 is TGCGCCAGCAGTGAGTTAGGGACAACTAGCACAGATACGCAGTATTTT.

This clonotype was counted between two and nine times. The chain links TRBV5-5 to TRBJ1-2; D is ambiguous. Trimming removed 0 bases from V and 4 bases from J, with 7 bases in between. Germline CDR1 reads SGHKS; CDR2 reads YYEKEE (reference sequence). CDR3 length: 13 amino acids. The CDR3 loop is CASSLDGGYGYTF. CDR3 nucleotide sequence: TGTGCCAGCAGCTTGGACGGCGGCTATGGCTACACCTTC.

The V gene is TRBV29-1, the J gene TRBJ2-2, with D perhaps TRBD2 (6 bases). Germline V gene lookup returns CDR1 SQVTM and CDR2 ANQGSEA. V lost 3 bases and J lost 4, with 12 bases in between. The CDR3 runs 14 residues. CDR3 loop: CSVDLARVTGELFF. CDR3 DNA: TGCAGCGTTGATCTAGCGAGGGTCACCGGGGAGCTGTTTTTT.

The gene calls are TRBV7-2 and TRBJ2-5; 9 bases line up with TRBD2. V trimming: 5 bases; J trimming: 6 bases; junction bases outside the gene matches: 7. The CDR3 totals 14 residues. Per germline, CDR1 SGHTA and CDR2 FQGNSA. DNA of the CDR3: TGTGCCAGCAGCACCGGGACTAGCCGACAGACCCAGTACTTC. This sequence encodes CASSTGTSRQTQYF.

The gene calls are TRBV6-1 and TRBJ2-7; possible D gene TRBD2, 5 bases. The ends were cut back, 6 bases at V and 4 bases at J, with 16 bases in the middle. CDR1 is MNHNS and CDR2 is SASEGT in the germline V gene. CDR3 length equals 14 residues. The CDR3 is CASREDQSLYEQYF. The CDR3 nucleotides are TGTGCCAGCAGGGAGGACCAGAGCCTATACGAGCAGTACTTC.

The rearrangement links TRBV7-9 to TRBJ2-3; TRBD1 or TRBD2 may be the D gene (5 bases each). V lost 9 bases, J lost 7 bases, and 17 bases lay in between. Germline loops: CDR1 SEHNR, CDR2 FQNEAQ (reference sequence). This CDR3 region has 13 residues. Here the CDR3 reads CARSLRGENTQYF. In DNA, the CDR3 is TGTGCCAGGAGCCTCCGGGGCGAGAATACGCAGTATTTT.

This clonotype was counted many times. This chain uses TRBV2 with TRBJ2-1; the match to TRBD2 covers 9 bases. Germline CDR1 SNHLY, CDR2 FYNNEI. The CDR3 runs 15 residues. V was pared by 4 bases and J by 5 bases, with 6 bases of the junction left unmatched. The CDR3 nucleotides read TGTGCCAGCAGTGGGGTAGCGGGAGTGAACAATGAGCAGTTCTTC. This sequence encodes CASSGVAGVNNEQFF.

The rearrangement joins TRBV5-8 to TRBJ2-3; D uncertain. This CDR3 comprises 15 residues. Per the germline V gene, CDR1 is SGHTS and CDR2 is YDEGEE. The ends were cut back, 1 base at V and 2 bases at J, with 11 bases in the middle. The CDR3 sequence is CASSLYASYTDTQYF. The CDR3 DNA sequence: TGTGCCAGCAGCTTGTATGCCAGTTACACAGATACGCAGTATTTT.

This clonotype was recorded many times. J is TRBJ1-1 and V is TRBV5-1; D remains ambiguous. The CDR3 is 14 amino acids. The germline V and J ends were trimmed by 5 bases and 3 bases, with 14 bases remaining between them. Germline CDR1 SGHRS, CDR2 YFSETQ. CDR3 amino acids: CASSSQPGDTEAFF. The CDR3 coding sequence is TGCGCCAGCAGTTCACAGCCTGGGGACACTGAAGCTTTCTTT.

This clonotype was seen more than once but under ten times. The V call is TRBV27, the J call TRBJ2-5, with 13 bases that match TRBD2. The CDR3 loop spans 17 amino acids. From germline, CDR1 is MNHEY and CDR2 SMNVEV (reference sequence). J lost 2 bases, V lost 7 bases, and 10 bases had no gene match. The CDR3: CASIIGLAGEGQETQYF. CDR3 in DNA: TGTGCCAGCATTATAGGACTAGCGGGAGAGGGGCAAGAGACCCAGTACTTC.

The chain recombines TRBV20-1 with TRBJ1-6, with D unresolved. Trimming shortened V by 6 bases and J by 9 bases, and 9 bases separated the two germline ends. CDR1 and CDR2 from the germline V gene are DFQATT and SNEGSKA (reference sequence). The CDR3 spans 11 residues. The CDR3 region is CSAAEGSPLHF. In nucleotides, the CDR3 is TGCAGTGCGGCGGAAGGTTCACCCCTCCACTTT.

The chain uses TRBV20-1 and TRBJ1-5; D is uncertain. The germline gives CDR1 DFQATT, CDR2 SNEGSKA (reference sequence). The CDR3 extends over 15 amino acids. Between the trimmed V and J ends, which lost 0 bases and 0 bases, there was a span of 9 bases. The CDR3 region has the DNA TGCAGTGCTAGAGATATGAGCCATAGCAATCAGCCCCAGCATTTT. It yields the protein CSARDMSHSNQPQHF.

There are a few counts of this clonotype. V gene TRBV4-1 combines with J gene TRBJ2-2; D possibly corresponds to TRBD2 (6 bases). CDR1 is MGHRA and CDR2 is YSYEKL in the germline V gene. V lost 1 base and J lost 0, with 15 bases in between. This CDR3 comprises 18 residues. The CDR3 sequence: CASSQVFMGGPNTGELFF. The DNA of the CDR3 is TGCGCCAGCAGCCAAGTATTCATGGGGGGACCGAACACCGGGGAGCTGTTTTTT.

This clonotype came up many times. The chain carries TRBV20-1 and TRBJ1-1, with TRBD1 as a possible D gene (5 bases). The CDR3 totals 12 residues. With 6 bases removed from V and 7 bases from J, the gap between germline ends came to 15 bases. Germline CDR1 is DFQATT and CDR2 is SNEGSKA (reference sequence). The DNA of the CDR3 is TGCAGTGCGGATGGGGGGAATATTGAAGCTTTCTTT. This encodes CSADGGNIEAFF.

This clonotype was observed many times. The chain recombines TRBV7-7 with TRBJ2-7; 7 bases are shared with TRBD2. Germline V gene sequence: CDR1 SSHAT, CDR2 FNYEAQ (reference sequence). The CDR3 has 17 amino acids. V lost 6 bases, J lost 3 bases, and 17 bases stayed unmatched. CDR3 bases: TGTGCCAGCAGGTTCCGGATGTTGGCTAGCGGAAACTACGAGCAGTACTTC. This translates into CASRFRMLASGNYEQYF. The whole variable domain, filled in from reference TRBV7-7 and TRBJ2-7, reads GAGVSQSPRYKVTKRGQDVTLRCDPISSHATLYWYQQALGQGPEFLTYFNYEAQPDKSGLPSDRFSAERPEGSISTLTIQRTEQRDSAMYRCASRFRMLASGNYEQYFGPGTRLTVT.

The chain is built from TRBV24-1 and TRBJ2-7; 11 bases line up with TRBD2. This CDR3 spans 11 amino acids. The junction had 0 bases not matched to a gene; V was cut back by 10 bases and J by 5 bases. Germline V gene sequence: CDR1 KGHDR, CDR2 SFDVKD. In DNA, the CDR3 is TGTGCCACGGGACTAGCGGACGAGCAGTACTTC. It translates to CATGLADEQYF.

This clonotype has a handful of counts. The chain couples TRBV5-5 to TRBJ1-2; D perhaps matches TRBD1 (5 bases). The CDR3 spans 14 residues. Per the germline V gene, CDR1 is SGHKS and CDR2 is YYEKEE (reference sequence). Deletions cut 2 bases from V and 0 bases from J, with 8 bases between. For the CDR3, the DNA is TGTGCCAGCAGCTTCAGGGACGCTAACTATGGCTACACCTTC. The encoded protein is CASSFRDANYGYTF.

The chain is built from TRBV3-1 and TRBJ2-3; the D call may be TRBD1 or TRBD2 (5 bases each). Deletions cut 0 bases from V and 5 bases from J, with 18 bases between. Germline CDR1 and CDR2: LGHDT and YNNKEL (reference sequence). The CDR3 spans 17 residues. CDR3 sequence reads: CASSQDGSGPQVDTQYF. The CDR3 DNA reads TGTGCCAGCAGCCAAGATGGCTCGGGACCTCAGGTAGATACGCAGTATTTT.

Regarding this clonotype: The junction departs from germline at one end; a sequencing error may be responsible. This chain connects TRBV6-1 to TRBJ2-4, with D perhaps matching TRBD1 (6 bases). Germline V gene lookup returns CDR1 MNHNS and CDR2 SASEGT. This CDR3 is built from 13 residues. CDR3 nucleotide sequence: TGTGCCAGCAGATCTTGGGACAAAGACATTCAGTACTTC. Residues: CASRSWDKDIQYF.

This clonotype was observed a few times. V and J are TRBV3-1 and TRBJ2-5; a possible D gene is TRBD1 (5 bases). This CDR3 has 14 residues. Germline V gene data show CDR1 as LGHDT and CDR2 as YNNKEL (reference sequence). V dropped 3 bases and J dropped 5 bases, with 13 bases sitting between them. The CDR3 coding sequence is TGTGCCAGCAGCCACCTAGGGGTCTGGGAGACCCAGTACTTC. It encodes CASSHLGVWETQYF.

This clonotype showed up just a few times. The J gene is TRBJ2-6, the V gene TRBV7-2; D remains ambiguous. CDR1 and CDR2 (germline): SGHTA, FQGNSA. V lost 5 bases to trimming and J lost 3 bases, with 11 bases between them. The CDR3 length is 15 residues. CDR3 sequence (DNA): TGTGCCAGCAGCCCACAGTTCCTTGGGGCCAACGTCCTGACTTTC. Amino acids: CASSPQFLGANVLTF.